This TCR beta chain was sequenced during a study of CD8+ T cells in alopecia areata. The sample's treatment: oral pan-JAK inhibitor, 5-10 mg twice daily. This CDR3 has 12 amino acids. The germline CDR1 and CDR2 sequences are SQVTM and ANQGSEA. V was clipped by 3 bases and J by 1 base, with 7 bases between them. As the sequencing template, cDNA was produced by extracting RNA and reverse transcribing it. The method was immunoSEQ multiplex PCR; TCRdb's version includes in-frame clones alone and lacks a portion of them. The data show around 150,000 clones, roughly 80% seen once. In the case of this clone: In the same sample, other DNA sequences code for this CDR3.

The material was CD8+ T cells sorted from blood, obtained at week 4, from a patient treated with tofacitinib. The TCR sequence derives from a human donor with alopecia areata. The chain uses TRBV29-1 and TRBJ2-7, with D maybe TRBD2 (6 bases). The CDR3 loop reads CSVEEGSYEQYF. DNA of the CDR3: TGCAGCGTTGAGGAGGGGTCCTACGAGCAGTACTTC.